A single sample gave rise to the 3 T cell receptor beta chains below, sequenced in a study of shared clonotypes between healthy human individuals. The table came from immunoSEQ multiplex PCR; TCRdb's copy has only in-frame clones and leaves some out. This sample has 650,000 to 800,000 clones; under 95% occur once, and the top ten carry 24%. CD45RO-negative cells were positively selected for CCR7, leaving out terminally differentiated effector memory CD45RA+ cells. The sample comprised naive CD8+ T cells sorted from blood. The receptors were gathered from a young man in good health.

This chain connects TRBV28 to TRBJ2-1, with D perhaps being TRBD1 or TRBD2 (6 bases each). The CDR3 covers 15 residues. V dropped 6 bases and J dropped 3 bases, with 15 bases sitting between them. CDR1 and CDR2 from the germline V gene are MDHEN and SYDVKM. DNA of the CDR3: TGTGCCAGCAGCCGATCGGGGGCGGTCTACAATGAGCAGTTCTTC. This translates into CASSRSGAVYNEQFF.

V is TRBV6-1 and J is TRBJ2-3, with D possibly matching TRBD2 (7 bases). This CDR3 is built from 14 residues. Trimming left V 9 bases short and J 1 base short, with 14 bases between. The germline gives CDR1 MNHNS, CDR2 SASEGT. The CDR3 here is CASNREGGTDTQYF. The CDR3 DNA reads TGTGCCAGTAACAGGGAGGGAGGCACAGATACGCAGTATTTT.

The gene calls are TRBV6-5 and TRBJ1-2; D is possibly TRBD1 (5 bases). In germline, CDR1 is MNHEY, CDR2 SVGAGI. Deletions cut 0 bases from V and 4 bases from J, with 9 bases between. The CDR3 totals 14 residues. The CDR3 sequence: CASSYSLGLYGYTF. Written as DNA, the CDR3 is TGTGCCAGCAGTTACTCACTGGGACTCTATGGCTACACCTTC.